The T cell receptor (beta chain) under discussion was sequenced for a study of CD8+CD57+ T cells in acquired aplastic anemia. This clonotype has at least ten counts. An expansion of CD8+CD57+ cells by flow cytometry had been shown in patients chosen for sequencing. Genomic DNA, serving as template, underwent TCR beta VDJ and CDR3 profiling. TCRdb fed the reads into MiXCR, producing one record per CDR3 protein. The sample yields 200,000 to 250,000 distinct CDR3 sequences, about half seen once. Sequencing was carried out using sorted CD4+, CD8+, or CD8+CD57+ T cells (not recorded which) from PBMCs. The clonotype comes from a human donor with aplastic anemia.

The CDR3 loop is CASSFHSGELFF. In nucleotides, the CDR3 is TGTGCCAGCAGTTTTCACTCCGGGGAGCTGTTTTTT. The rearrangement links TRBV12-3 or TRBV12-4 to TRBJ2-2; no firm D call. V lost 3 bases to trimming and J lost 6 bases, with 5 bases between them. This CDR3 has 12 amino acids.